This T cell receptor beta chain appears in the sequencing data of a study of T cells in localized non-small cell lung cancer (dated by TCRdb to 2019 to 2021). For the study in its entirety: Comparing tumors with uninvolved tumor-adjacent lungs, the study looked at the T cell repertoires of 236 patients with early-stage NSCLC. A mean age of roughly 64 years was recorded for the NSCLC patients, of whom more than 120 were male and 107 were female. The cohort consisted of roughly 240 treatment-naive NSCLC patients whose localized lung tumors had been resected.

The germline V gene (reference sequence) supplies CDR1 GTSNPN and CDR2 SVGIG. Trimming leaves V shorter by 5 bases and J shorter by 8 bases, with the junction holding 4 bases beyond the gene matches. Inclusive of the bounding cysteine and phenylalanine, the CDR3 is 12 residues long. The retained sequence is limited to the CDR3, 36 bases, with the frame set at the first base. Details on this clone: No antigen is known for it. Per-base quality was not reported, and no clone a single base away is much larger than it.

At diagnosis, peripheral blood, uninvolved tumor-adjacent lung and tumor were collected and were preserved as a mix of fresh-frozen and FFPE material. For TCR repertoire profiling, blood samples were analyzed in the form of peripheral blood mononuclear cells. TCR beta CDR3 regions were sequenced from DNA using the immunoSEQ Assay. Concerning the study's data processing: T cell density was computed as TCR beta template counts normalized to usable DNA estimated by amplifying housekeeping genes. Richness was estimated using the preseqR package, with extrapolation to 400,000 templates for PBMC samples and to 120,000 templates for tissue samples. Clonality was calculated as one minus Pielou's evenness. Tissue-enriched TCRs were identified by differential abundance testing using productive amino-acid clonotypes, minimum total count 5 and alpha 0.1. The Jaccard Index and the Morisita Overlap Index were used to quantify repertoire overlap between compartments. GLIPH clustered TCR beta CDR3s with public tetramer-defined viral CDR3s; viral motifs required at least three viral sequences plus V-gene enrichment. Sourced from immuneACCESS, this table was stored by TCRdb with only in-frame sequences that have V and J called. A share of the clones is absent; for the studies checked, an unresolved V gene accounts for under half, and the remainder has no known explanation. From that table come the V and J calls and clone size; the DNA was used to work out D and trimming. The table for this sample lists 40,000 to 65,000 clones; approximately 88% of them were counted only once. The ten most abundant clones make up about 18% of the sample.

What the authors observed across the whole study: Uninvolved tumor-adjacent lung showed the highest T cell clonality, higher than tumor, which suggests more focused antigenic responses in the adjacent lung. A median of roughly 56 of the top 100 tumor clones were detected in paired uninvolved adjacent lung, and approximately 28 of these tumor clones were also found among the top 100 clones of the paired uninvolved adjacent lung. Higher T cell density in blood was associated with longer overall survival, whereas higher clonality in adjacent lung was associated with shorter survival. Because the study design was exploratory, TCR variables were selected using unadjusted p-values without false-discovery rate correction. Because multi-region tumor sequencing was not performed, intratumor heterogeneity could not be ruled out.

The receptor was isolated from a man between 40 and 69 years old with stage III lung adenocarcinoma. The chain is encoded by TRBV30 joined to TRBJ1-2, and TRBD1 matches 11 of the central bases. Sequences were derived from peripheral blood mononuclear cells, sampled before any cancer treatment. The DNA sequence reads TGTGCCTGGGGACAGGGGGCAGGAGGCTACACCTTC. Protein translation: CAWGQGAGGYTF.